Given below is one T cell receptor beta chain in context. The antigen remains undetermined. The sample belongs to a study of T cell repertoires in cytomegalovirus infection. Study overall: A matching HLA type, together with CMV infection, was signaled by public TCR beta signatures. Study-level findings and limits: CMV carriers having the relevant HLA were flagged by cumulative public TCR beta family frequency.

TCRdb redid the calling of the reads with MiXCR, one entry per CDR3 protein. This sample has 650,000 to 900,000 distinct CDR3 sequences, with 32% found just once. This receptor was taken from a human donor in good health (CMV status not recorded). Some clones in this sample may be carry-over from other donors' samples. Sequenced here: cultured CD8+ T cells from PBMCs, sampled from culture after CMV antigen stimulation.

The CDR3 coding sequence is TGTGCCAGCAGCCAACACAGGGCGGATAATTCACCCCTCCACTTT. Translation gives CASSQHRADNSPLHF. This chain connects TRBV3-1 to TRBJ1-6; maybe TRBD1 (6 bases). The CDR3 covers 15 residues. Trimming cost V 2 bases and J 5 bases, with 10 bases left between them. Germline V gives CDR1 LGHDT, CDR2 YNNKEL (reference sequence).